The clone carrying this TCR beta chain appeared many times. The antigen is unknown. The V gene's germline CDR1 is LGHNA and CDR2 YNFKEQ. This CDR3 is 16 amino acids long. Trimming stripped 0 bases from V and 3 bases from J, with 15 bases between. A library of TCRbeta sequences, prepared with unique molecular identifiers, was generated. One entry per CDR3 protein, called by TCRdb with MiXCR from the PCR reads. The table includes more than 200,000 distinct CDR3 sequences, roughly 25% detected once. These data belong to a study of T-cell reconstitution after alpha-beta-depleted transplantation in children. Findings and limits, study-wide: Surviving recipient T cells and thymic progenitors accounted for the high day-60 TCRbeta diversity observed in some patients. In patients about two months after transplant, alpha-beta T cells reportedly arose from several hundred expanded graft clones. T-cell counts and diversity were attributed mostly to newly produced T cells one year after transplant.

Sequencing was performed on PBMCs, taken before TCRalphabeta/CD19-depleted stem cell transplant. This sequence originates from a girl aged 2-10 years with Fanconi anemia, due to receive a stem cell transplant. The V call is TRBV4-2, the J call TRBJ2-7; TRBD1 is a possible D gene (6 bases). The CDR3 bases are TGTGCCAGCAGCCAAGAAGCACTCGGACAGTTCTACGAGCAGTACTTC. Residues: CASSQEALGQFYEQYF.